Listed here is a single T cell receptor beta chain. Germline loops: CDR1 LNHDA, CDR2 SQIVND (reference sequence). The CDR3 is 14 amino acids. V was pared by 7 bases and J by 6 bases, with 18 bases between. This sample was included in a study of blood T cell repertoires in COVID-19. Some clones are missing from TCRdb's copy, which holds only in-frame ones; the method was immunoSEQ multiplex PCR. The sample holds under 300,000 clones, 88% seen once. This chain joins TRBV19 and TRBJ1-1; D is perhaps TRBD1 (6 bases). The TCR sequence derives from a woman aged 50 to 60 who had recovered from COVID-19. The material sequenced was PBMCs or T cells enriched from blood (not recorded which). CDR3 in DNA: TGTGCCAGTACGGACAGAGCTGGGGTAGCTGAAGCTTTCTTT. Residues: CASTDRAGVAEAFF.